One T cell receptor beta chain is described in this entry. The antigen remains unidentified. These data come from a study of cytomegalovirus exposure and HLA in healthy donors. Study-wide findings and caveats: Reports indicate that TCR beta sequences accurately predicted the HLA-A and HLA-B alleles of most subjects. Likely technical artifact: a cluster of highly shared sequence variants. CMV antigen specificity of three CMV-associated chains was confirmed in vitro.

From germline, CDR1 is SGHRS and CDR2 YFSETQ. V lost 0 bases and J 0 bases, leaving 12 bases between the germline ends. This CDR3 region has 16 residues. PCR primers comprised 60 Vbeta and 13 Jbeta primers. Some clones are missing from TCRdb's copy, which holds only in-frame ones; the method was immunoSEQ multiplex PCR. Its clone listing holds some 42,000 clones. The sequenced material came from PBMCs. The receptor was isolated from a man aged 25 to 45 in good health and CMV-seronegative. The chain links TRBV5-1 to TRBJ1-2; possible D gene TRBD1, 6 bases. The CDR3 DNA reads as TGCGCCAGCAGCTTGGCCTGGGACACTGCTAACTATGGCTACACCTTC. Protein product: CASSLAWDTANYGYTF.